Sequencing of this TCR beta chain was carried out in a study of beta chain features in type 1 diabetes. Study-wide results and caveats: Shorter TCRB CDR3s, moderately but significantly so, were found in Type 1 diabetes patients in all four CD4+ subsets.

Note on this clone: Antigen unknown.

Without exception, sorted populations had purity beyond 98%. TCRB transcripts that were expressed got sequenced, as all of the isolated RNA had been reverse transcribed. This table comes from immunoSEQ multiplex PCR, and its TCRdb copy is limited to in-frame clones, with some not included. The table has 130,000 to 150,000 clones, less than 11% seen once. CDR1 SGDLS and CDR2 YYNGEE come from the germline V gene. V dropped 2 bases and J dropped 4; count of bases not matched to a gene: 8. The length of the CDR3 is 15 residues. The clonotype was recovered from a man between 18 and 29 years old in good health. The chain joins TRBV9 to TRBJ1-1; TRBD1 matches 7 bases. The sample taken for sequencing was naive CD4+ T cells from blood. The CDR3 DNA reads as TGTGCCAGCAGCGTTCAGGGGGTTAGTACCACTGAAGCTTTCTTT. This encodes CASSVQGVSTTEAFF.